This record concerns one T cell receptor (beta chain) sequence. PCR employed 60 Vbeta and 13 Jbeta primers. Data came from immunoSEQ multiplex PCR; TCRdb stores just in-frame clones and leaves some out. Among around 190,000 clones listed, 65% to 90% were seen once. CDR3 size: 14 residues. Germline V gene lookup returns CDR1 MNHNS and CDR2 SASEGT. V was trimmed by 1 base and J by 8 bases, leaving 14 bases between them. These data originate in a study of cytomegalovirus exposure and HLA in healthy donors. This receptor was obtained from a woman in her thirties in good health and CMV-seronegative. Sequences were obtained from PBMCs. V usage is TRBV6-1 and J usage is TRBJ1-2; no clear D. The CDR3 region has the DNA TGTGCCAGCAGTGAAGTTGGGAGGGTTCGGGGCTACACCTTC. Protein product: CASSEVGRVRGYTF.